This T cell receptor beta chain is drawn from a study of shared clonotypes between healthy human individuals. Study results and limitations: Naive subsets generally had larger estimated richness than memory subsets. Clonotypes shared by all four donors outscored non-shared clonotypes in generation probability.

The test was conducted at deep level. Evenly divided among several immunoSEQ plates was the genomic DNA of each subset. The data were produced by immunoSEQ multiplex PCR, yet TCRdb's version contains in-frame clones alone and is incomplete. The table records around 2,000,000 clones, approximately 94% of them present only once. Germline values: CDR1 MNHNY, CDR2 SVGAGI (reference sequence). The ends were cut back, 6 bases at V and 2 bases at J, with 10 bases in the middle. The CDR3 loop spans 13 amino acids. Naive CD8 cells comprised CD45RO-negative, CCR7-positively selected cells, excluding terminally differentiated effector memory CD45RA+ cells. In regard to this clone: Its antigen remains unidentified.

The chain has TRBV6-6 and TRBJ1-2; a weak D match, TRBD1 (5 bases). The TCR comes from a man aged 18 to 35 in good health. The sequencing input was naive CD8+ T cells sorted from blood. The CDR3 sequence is CASRSRDNYGYTF. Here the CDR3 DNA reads TGTGCCAGCAGAAGCCGGGACAACTATGGCTACACCTTC.